The count of the clone carrying this T cell receptor beta chain is one. Its antigen remains unknown. Trimming removed 5 bases from V and 9 bases from J, with 11 bases in between. CDR3 length equals 13 residues. CDR1 and CDR2 (germline): SGHTA, FQGTGA. This sample is part of a study of vaccination and CD4 T cells after COVID-19. Stated treatment: 10-day PBMC culture with coronavirus spike peptide pools or control peptides (ViraFEST assay). Sequenced with the Oncomine TCR Beta short-read assay was DNA taken from cultured CD4+ T cells. TCRdb itself ran the PCR reads through MiXCR, one entry per CDR3 protein. The top ten hold approximately 29% of the sample, which has 6,500 to 8,500 distinct CDR3 sequences, around three fifths seen once.

The sample taken for sequencing was CD4+ T cells from blood, cultured in vitro. This receptor was identified in a human donor who had recovered from COVID-19. The chain combines TRBV7-3 with TRBJ1-6, with no clear D. CDR3 residues: CASSPEWGSPLHF. The DNA for the CDR3 is TGTGCCAGCAGCCCAGAGTGGGGTTCACCCCTCCACTTT.